One T cell receptor beta chain is described in this entry. No antigen is known for it. With a J-beta primer mix and a sample-barcoded 5' primer, a second PCR ran about 7 to 12 cycles. TCRdb redid the calling of the 5' RACE reads with MiXCR, one entry per CDR3 protein. The sample holds hundreds of thousands of distinct CDR3 sequences; more than 45% are singletons and the top ten take approximately 25%. Every donor provided approximately 9.2 milliliters of peripheral blood. The data belong to a study of blood T cells in healthy people across ages. Findings of the study overall: Because donor CMV status was unknown, expanded clonotype changes were possibly confounded.

The CDR3 extends over 13 amino acids. CDR1 and CDR2 from the germline V gene are SEHNR and FQNEAQ (reference sequence). The V end was cut by 11 bases, the J end by 0 bases, with 8 bases between. V gene TRBV7-9 combines with J gene TRBJ2-6; no reliable D call. This TCR derives from a man aged 80 or over in good health. Source material: blood. The CDR3 loop is CAPAASGANVLTF. CDR3 DNA: TGTGCCCCGGCTGCCTCTGGGGCCAACGTCCTGACTTTC.